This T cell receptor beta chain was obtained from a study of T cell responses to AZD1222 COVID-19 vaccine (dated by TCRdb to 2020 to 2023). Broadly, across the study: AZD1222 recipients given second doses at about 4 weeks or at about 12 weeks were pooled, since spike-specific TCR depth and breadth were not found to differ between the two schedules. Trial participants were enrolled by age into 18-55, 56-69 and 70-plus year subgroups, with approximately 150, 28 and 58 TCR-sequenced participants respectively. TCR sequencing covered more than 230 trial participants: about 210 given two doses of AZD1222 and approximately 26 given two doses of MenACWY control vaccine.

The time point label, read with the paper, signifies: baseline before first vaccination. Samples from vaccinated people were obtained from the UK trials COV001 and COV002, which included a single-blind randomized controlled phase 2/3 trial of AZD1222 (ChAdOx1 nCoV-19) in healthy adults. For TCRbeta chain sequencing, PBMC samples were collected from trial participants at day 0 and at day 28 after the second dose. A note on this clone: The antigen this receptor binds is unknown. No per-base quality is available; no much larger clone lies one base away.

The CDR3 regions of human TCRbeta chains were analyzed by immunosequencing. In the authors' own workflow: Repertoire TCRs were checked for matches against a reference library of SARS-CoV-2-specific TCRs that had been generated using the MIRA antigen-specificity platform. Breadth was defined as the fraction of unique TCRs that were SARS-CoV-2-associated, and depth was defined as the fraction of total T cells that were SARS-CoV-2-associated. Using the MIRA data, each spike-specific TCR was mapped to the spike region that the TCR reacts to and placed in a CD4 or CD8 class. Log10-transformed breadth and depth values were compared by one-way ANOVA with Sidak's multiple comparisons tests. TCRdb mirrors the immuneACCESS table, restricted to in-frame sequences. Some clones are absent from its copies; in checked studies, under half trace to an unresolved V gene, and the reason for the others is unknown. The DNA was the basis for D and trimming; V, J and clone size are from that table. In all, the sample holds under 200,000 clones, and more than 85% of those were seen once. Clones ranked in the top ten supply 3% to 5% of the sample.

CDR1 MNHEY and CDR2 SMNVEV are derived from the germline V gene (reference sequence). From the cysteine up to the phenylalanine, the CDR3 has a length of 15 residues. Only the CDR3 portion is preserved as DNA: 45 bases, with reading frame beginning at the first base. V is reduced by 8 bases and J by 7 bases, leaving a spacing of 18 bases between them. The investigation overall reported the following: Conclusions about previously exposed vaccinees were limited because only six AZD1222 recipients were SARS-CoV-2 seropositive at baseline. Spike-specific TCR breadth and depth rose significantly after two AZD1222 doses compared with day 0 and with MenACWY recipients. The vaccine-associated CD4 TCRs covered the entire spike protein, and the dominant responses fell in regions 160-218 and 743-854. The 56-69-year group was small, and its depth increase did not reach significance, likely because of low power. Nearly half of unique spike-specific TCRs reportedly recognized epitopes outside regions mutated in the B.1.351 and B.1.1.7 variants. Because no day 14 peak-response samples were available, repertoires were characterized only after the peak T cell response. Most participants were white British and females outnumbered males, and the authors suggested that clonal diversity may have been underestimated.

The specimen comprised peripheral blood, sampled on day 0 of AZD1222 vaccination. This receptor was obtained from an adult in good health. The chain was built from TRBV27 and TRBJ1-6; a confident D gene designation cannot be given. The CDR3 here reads CASSSANGLNSPLHF. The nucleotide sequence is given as TGTGCCAGCTCTAGCGCCAACGGCCTAAATTCACCCCTCCACTTT.